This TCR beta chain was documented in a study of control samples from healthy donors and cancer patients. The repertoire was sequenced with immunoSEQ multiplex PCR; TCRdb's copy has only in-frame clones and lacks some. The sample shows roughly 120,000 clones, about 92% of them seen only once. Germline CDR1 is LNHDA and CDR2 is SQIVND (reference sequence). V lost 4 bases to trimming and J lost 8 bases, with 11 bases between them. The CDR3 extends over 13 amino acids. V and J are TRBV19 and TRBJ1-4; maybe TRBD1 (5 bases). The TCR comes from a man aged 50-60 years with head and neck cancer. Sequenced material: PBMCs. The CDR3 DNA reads TGTGCCAGTAGTAGGACACACGGGGAAAAACTGTTTTTT. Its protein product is CASSRTHGEKLFF.